This TCR beta chain is drawn from a study of blood T cell repertoires in COVID-19. Study-level background: PBMCs, B-cell-depleted T cells, or T cells provided the cDNA or gDNA that made up the material.

Per the germline V gene, CDR1 is PRHDT and CDR2 is FYEKMQ (reference sequence). CDR3 size: 15 residues. The trim removed 4 bases at V and 9 bases at J, leaving 11 bases unmatched. TCRdb keeps only in-frame clones here, not all; method: immunoSEQ multiplex PCR. In the table there are 200,000 to 250,000 clones, roughly 80% of which are singletons. The chain has TRBV13 and TRBJ2-1; 8 bases fit TRBD1. The sequencing input was peripheral blood. This receptor was taken from a woman aged 18-29 years with acute or convalescent COVID-19. CDR3 nucleotides: TGTGCCAGCAGCTCGGCGACAGGGGCCGAGCGTGAGCAGTTCTTC. Translation: CASSSATGAEREQFF.